This is a list of T cell receptor beta chains from one sample in a study of blood T cell repertoires in COVID-19. This table comes from immunoSEQ multiplex PCR, and its TCRdb copy is limited to in-frame clones, with some not included. The table includes 130,000 or so clones, 84% detected once. The sample taken for sequencing was peripheral blood. Source of these receptors: a woman aged 55-69 years with acute or convalescent COVID-19. The CDR3 runs from the conserved cysteine through the conserved F or W. Fields, in order: CDR3 DNA, CDR3 protein, D gene, V gene, J gene, clone size, CDR3 length. A D gene is named only where the DNA matches it firmly. Not all rows give a size; the values are once, few, many and, for expanded clones, a class.

DNA: TGTGCCTGGAGTCCGGGGGGCGTCCTCTCCTACGAGCAGTACTTC; CDR3: CAWSPGGVLSYEQYF; D: .; V: TRBV30; J: TRBJ2-7; size: few; length: 15
DNA: TGTGCCAGCAGTTATCTATTTCAGGTGAACACCGGGGAGCTGTTTTTT; CDR3: CASSYLFQVNTGELFF; D: .; V: TRBV6-2/TRBV6-3; J: TRBJ2-2; size: .; length: 16
DNA: TGTGCCAGCAGTGAACTAGCGGGGAGGTACAATGAGCAGTTCTTC; CDR3: CASSELAGRYNEQFF; D: TRBD2; V: TRBV6-1; J: TRBJ2-1; size: .; length: 15
DNA: TGTGCCACCAGTGATCGACGTTACGAGCGGGGGGCCGCAGGTATCAAAGAGACCCAGTACTTC; CDR3: CATSDRRYERGAAGIKETQYF; D: TRBD2; V: TRBV24-1; J: TRBJ2-5; size: .; length: 21
DNA: TGTGCCAGCAGCGCCACCGGGACAGGGGGTTCTGGGGAGCTGTTTTTT; CDR3: CASSATGTGGSGELFF; D: TRBD1; V: TRBV5-4; J: TRBJ2-2; size: once; length: 16
DNA: TGTGCCAGCAGCTCCTATAGCGGGAATTCCCCCTACGAGCAGTACTTC; CDR3: CASSSYSGNSPYEQYF; D: TRBD2; V: TRBV7-9; J: TRBJ2-7; size: .; length: 16
DNA: TGTGCTAGTGGCCCCCAAGAGTTTGAAGCTTTCTTT; CDR3: CASGPQEFEAFF; D: .; V: TRBV12-5; J: TRBJ1-1; size: .; length: 12
DNA: TGTGCCAGCAGCGTAGCCCCAAACGGAGTCTCTGGAAACACCATATATTTT; CDR3: CASSVAPNGVSGNTIYF; D: .; V: TRBV9; J: TRBJ1-3; size: .; length: 17
DNA: TGTGCCAGCAGTGAAGAAGAGACGACTAGCACAGATACGCAGTATTTT; CDR3: CASSEEETTSTDTQYF; D: .; V: TRBV6-1; J: TRBJ2-3; size: .; length: 16
DNA: TGTGCCAGTACCCTGAGCGGGGTCGGCCAGCCCCAGCATTTT; CDR3: CASTLSGVGQPQHF; D: .; V: TRBV19; J: TRBJ1-5; size: .; length: 14
DNA: TGTGCCAGCAGCTTATACAGCAGCTCTGGAAACACCATATATTTT; CDR3: CASSLYSSSGNTIYF; D: .; V: TRBV7-9; J: TRBJ1-3; size: .; length: 15
DNA: TGCGCCAGCAGCCCGGACAGGAACTATGGCTACACCTTC; CDR3: CASSPDRNYGYTF; D: TRBD1; V: TRBV5-1; J: TRBJ1-2; size: .; length: 13
DNA: TGTGCCAGCAGTTTATTCGCGGCAGGGGACTCACCCCTCCACTTT; CDR3: CASSLFAAGDSPLHF; D: .; V: TRBV27; J: TRBJ1-6; size: .; length: 15